This T cell receptor (beta chain) was sequenced during a study of long-term antiretroviral therapy in people with HIV. V shed 5 bases and J shed 2 bases, with 23 bases lying between them. Germline loops: CDR1 WSHSY, CDR2 SAAADI. The CDR3 loop spans 18 amino acids. The assay used was immunoSEQ (version v3.0), run at survey level. Sequencing had a target that covered about 40,000-50,000 T-cell genomes per sample. Libraries were prepared by immunoSEQ multiplex PCR; TCRdb keeps only in-frame clonotypes and omits some of them. The top ten hold over 8.5% of the sample, which has fewer than 30,000 clones, roughly three quarters seen once. Clinicians in the United States treated all participants with HIV.

This clonotype originated in a young man with HIV. Material: unsorted PBMCs, obtained 2.1 years after starting antiretroviral therapy. The chain is built from TRBV10-2 and TRBJ2-3; perhaps TRBD2 as D (6 bases). The CDR3 nucleotides are TGCGCCAGCAGTACCCTCCCCGGGAGAACCAGTAACACAGATACGCAGTATTTT. It yields the protein CASSTLPGRTSNTDTQYF.